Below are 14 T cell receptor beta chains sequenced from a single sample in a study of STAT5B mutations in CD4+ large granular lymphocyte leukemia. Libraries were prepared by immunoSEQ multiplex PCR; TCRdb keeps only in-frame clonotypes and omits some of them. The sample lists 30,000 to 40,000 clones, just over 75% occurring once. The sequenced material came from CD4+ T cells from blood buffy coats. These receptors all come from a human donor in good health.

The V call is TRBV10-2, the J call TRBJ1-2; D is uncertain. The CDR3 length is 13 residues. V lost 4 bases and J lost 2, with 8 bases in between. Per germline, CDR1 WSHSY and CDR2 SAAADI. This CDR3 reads CASSGKDNYGYTF. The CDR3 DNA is TGCGCCAGCAGTGGGAAAGACAACTATGGCTACACCTTC.

Here the CDR3 DNA reads TGTGCCAGCAGCTTAAGATCTCGAGGGGCCCTCCACACAGATACGCAGTATTTT. Amino acids: CASSLRSRGALHTDTQYF. The J gene is TRBJ2-3, the V gene TRBV5-8; D assignment may be TRBD1 or TRBD2 (5 bases each). The CDR3 runs to 18 residues. Trimming shortened V by 2 bases and J by 2 bases, and 21 bases separated the two germline ends. Germline V gene sequence: CDR1 SGHTS, CDR2 YDEGEE. The full variable domain, in which reference TRBV5-8 and TRBJ2-3 provide the parts outside the CDR3, is EAGVTQSPTHLIKTRGQQATLRCSPISGHTSVYWYQQALGLGLQFLLWYDEGEERNRGNFPPRFSGRQFPNYSSELNVNALELEDSALYLCASSLRSRGALHTDTQYFGPGTRLTVL.

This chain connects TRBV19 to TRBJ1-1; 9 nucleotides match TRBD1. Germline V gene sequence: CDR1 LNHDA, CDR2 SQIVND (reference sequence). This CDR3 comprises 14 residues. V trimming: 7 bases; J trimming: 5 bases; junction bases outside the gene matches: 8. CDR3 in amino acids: CASMTTDRGTEAFF. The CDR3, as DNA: TGTGCCAGTATGACAACTGACAGGGGGACTGAAGCTTTCTTT.

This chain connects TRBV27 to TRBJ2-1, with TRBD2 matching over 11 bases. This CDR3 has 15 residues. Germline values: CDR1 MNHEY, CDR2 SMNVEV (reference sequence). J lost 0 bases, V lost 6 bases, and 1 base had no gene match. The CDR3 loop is CASRGLAGSYNEQFF. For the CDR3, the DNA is TGTGCCAGCAGAGGACTAGCGGGCTCCTACAATGAGCAGTTCTTC.

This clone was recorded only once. The DNA for the CDR3 is TGTGCCAGCAGCCGCGGACAGGGGGAACCAGGGGAGCTGTTTTTT. Its translation is CASSRGQGEPGELFF. The chain recombines TRBV5-4 with TRBJ2-2, with TRBD1 matching over 10 bases. Trimming at V came to 4 bases and at J to 8 bases, leaving 8 bases not matched to a gene. CDR1 and CDR2 (germline): SGHNT, YYREEE (reference sequence). CDR3 length equals 15 residues.

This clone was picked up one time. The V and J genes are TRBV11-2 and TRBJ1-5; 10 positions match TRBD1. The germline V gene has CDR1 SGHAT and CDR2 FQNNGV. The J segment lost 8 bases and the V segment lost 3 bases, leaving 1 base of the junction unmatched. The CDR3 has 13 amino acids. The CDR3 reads CASSLGTGEPQHF. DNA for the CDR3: TGTGCCAGCAGCTTGGGGACAGGGGAGCCCCAGCATTTT.

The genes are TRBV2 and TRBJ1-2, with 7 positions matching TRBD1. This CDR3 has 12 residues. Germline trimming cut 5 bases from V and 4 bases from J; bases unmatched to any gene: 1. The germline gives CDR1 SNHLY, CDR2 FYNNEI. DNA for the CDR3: TGTGCCAGCAGTAGGGACAGCTATGGCTACACCTTC. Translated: CASSRDSYGYTF.

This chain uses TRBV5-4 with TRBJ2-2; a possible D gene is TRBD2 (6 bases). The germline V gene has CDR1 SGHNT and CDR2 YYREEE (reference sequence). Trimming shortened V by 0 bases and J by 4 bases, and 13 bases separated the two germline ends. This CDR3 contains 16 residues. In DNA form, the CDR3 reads TGTGCCAGCAGCTTGGATGGAGGGCTGAGCACCGGGGAGCTGTTTTTT. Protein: CASSLDGGLSTGELFF.

This chain's CDR3 is CASSPLVGDNEQFF. The CDR3 DNA sequence: TGTGCCAGCTCACCGTTGGTTGGGGACAATGAGCAGTTCTTC. J is TRBJ2-1 and V is TRBV18; D remains ambiguous. The CDR3 loop spans 14 amino acids. Per germline, CDR1 KGHSH and CDR2 LQKENI. The ends were cut back, 3 bases at V and 5 bases at J, with 11 bases in the middle. The complete variable domain, with remaining parts taken from reference TRBV18 and TRBJ2-1, reads NAGVMQNPRHLVRRRGQEARLRCSPMKGHSHVYWYRQLPEEGLKFMVYLQKENIIDESGMPKERFSAEFPKEGPSILRIQQVVRGDSAAYFCASSPLVGDNEQFFGPGTRLTVL.

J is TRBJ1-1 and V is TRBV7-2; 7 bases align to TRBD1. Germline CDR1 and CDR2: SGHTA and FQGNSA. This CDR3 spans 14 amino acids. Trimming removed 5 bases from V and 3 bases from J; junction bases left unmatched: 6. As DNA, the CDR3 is TGTGCCAGCAGCCCGGGACAGAGGTACACTGAAGCTTTCTTT. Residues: CASSPGQRYTEAFF. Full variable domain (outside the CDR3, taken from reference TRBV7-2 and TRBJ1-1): GAGVSQSPSNKVTEKGKDVELRCDPISGHTALYWYRQSLGQGLEFLIYFQGNSAPDKSGLPSDRFSAERTGGSVSTLTIQRTQQEDSAVYLCASSPGQRYTEAFFGQGTRLTVV.

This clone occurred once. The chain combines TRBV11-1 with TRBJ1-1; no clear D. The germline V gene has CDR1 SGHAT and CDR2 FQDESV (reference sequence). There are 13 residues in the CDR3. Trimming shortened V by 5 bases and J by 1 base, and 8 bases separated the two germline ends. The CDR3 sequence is CASSAFGNTEAFF. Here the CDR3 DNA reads TGTGCCAGCAGCGCTTTCGGGAACACTGAAGCTTTCTTT. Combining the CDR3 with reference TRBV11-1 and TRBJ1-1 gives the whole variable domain EAEVAQSPRYKITEKSQAVAFWCDPISGHATLYWYRQILGQGPELLVQFQDESVVDDSQLPKDRFSAERLKGVDSTLKIQPAELGDSAMYLCASSAFGNTEAFFGQGTRLTVV.

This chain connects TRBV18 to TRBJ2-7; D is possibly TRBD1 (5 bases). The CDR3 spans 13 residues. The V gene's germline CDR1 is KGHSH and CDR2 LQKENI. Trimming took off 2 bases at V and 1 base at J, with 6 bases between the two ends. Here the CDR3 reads CASSPDRSYEQYF. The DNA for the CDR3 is TGTGCCAGCTCACCAGACAGATCCTACGAGCAGTACTTC. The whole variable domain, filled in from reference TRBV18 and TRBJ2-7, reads NAGVMQNPRHLVRRRGQEARLRCSPMKGHSHVYWYRQLPEEGLKFMVYLQKENIIDESGMPKERFSAEFPKEGPSILRIQQVVRGDSAAYFCASSPDRSYEQYFGPGTRLTVT.

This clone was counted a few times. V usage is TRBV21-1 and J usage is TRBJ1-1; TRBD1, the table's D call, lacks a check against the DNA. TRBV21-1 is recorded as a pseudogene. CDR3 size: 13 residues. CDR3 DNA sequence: TGTGCCAGCAGCAAGGGGGCCATGGCTGAAGCTTTCTTT. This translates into CASSKGAMAEAFF.

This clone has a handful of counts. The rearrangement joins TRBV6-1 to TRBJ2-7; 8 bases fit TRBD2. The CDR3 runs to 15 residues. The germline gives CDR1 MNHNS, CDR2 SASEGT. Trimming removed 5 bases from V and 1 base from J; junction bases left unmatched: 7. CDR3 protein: CASSNSGSESYEQYF. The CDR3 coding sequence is TGTGCCAGCAGTAACAGCGGGAGTGAATCCTACGAGCAGTACTTC.